Shown below are 32 T cell receptor beta chains from a single sample sequenced in a study of blood T cell repertoires in COVID-19. Method: immunoSEQ multiplex PCR; TCRdb's copy keeps in-frame clones and lacks some. Of roughly 160,000 clones listed, about 88% are singletons. Sequenced: peripheral blood. The receptors derive from a man between 18 and 29 years old with acute or convalescent COVID-19.

V is TRBV5-3 and J is TRBJ1-5; 7 nucleotides line up with TRBD1. TRBV5-3 is treated as an ORF (open reading frame) with a function not yet certain. Trimming removed 1 base from V and 3 bases from J; junction bases left unmatched: 22. This CDR3 region has 21 residues. DNA of the CDR3: TGTGCCAGAAGCTTGCATTTCAGCAATCAGGGGGTACTCACCCCCAATCAGCCCCAGCATTTT. This translates into CARSLHFSNQGVLTPNQPQHF.

This sequence joins TRBV21-1 and TRBJ1-6. TRBV21-1 represents a pseudogene. The CDR3 length is 15 residues. CDR3 amino acids: CASSNPRREGSPLHF. The CDR3 nucleotides read TGTGCCAGCAGCAATCCCCGCAGGGAGGGTTCACCCCTCCACTTT.

The chain uses TRBV3-1 (or the pseudogene TRBV3-2) and TRBJ2-1; 10 positions match TRBD2. Per germline, CDR1 LGHDT and CDR2 YNNKEL (reference sequence). Germline trimming cut 4 bases from V and 9 bases from J; bases unmatched to any gene: 9. The CDR3 runs 15 residues. CDR3 DNA sequence: TGTGCCAGCAGCCCGAGTGAGCGGGGGGGCGCTGAGCAGTTCTTC. Its protein is CASSPSERGGAEQFF.

The chain has TRBV19 and TRBJ1-2, with D tentatively TRBD1 (5 bases). Trimming pared 7 bases from V and 1 base from J, leaving 16 bases between. The CDR3 is 15 amino acids. The germline V gene has CDR1 LNHDA and CDR2 SQIVND (reference sequence). The CDR3 DNA sequence: TGTGCCAGTACTCTCCAGGGAGGGCATAACTATGGCTACACCTTC. Translation gives CASTLQGGHNYGYTF.

V and J are TRBV11-2 and TRBJ2-3; perhaps TRBD1 as D (6 bases). Trimming removed 5 bases from V and 0 bases from J, with 18 bases in between. CDR3 size: 17 residues. Looked up from germline, CDR1 is SGHAT and CDR2 is FQNNGV. The chain's CDR3 is CASSRTHRETSTDTQYF. The DNA for the CDR3 is TGTGCCAGCAGCAGAACTCACAGGGAAACAAGCACAGATACGCAGTATTTT. Complete variable domain (other parts from reference TRBV11-2 and TRBJ2-3): EAGVAQSPRYKIIEKRQSVAFWCNPISGHATLYWYQQILGQGPKLLIQFQNNGVVDDSQLPKDRFSAERLKGVDSTLKIQPAKLEDSAVYLCASSRTHRETSTDTQYFGPGTRLTVL.

The chain links TRBV4-2 to TRBJ2-1; 14 bases map to TRBD2. The CDR3 is made up of 15 amino acids. CDR1 and CDR2 (germline): LGHNA, YNFKEQ. V gave up 1 base and J gave up 9 bases; unmatched junction bases: 2. CDR3 DNA sequence: TGTGCCAGCAGCCAAGCGACTAGCGGGGGGGGTGAGCAGTTCTTC. This sequence encodes CASSQATSGGGEQFF.

V and J are TRBV19 and TRBJ1-1; possibly TRBD1 for D (6 bases). The germline CDR1 and CDR2 sequences are LNHDA and SQIVND (reference sequence). The CDR3 covers 14 residues. With 5 bases removed from V and 0 bases from J, the gap between germline ends came to 10 bases. CDR3 DNA sequence: TGTGCCAGTAGTCGGGGGGGCATGAACACTGAAGCTTTCTTT. It translates to CASSRGGMNTEAFF.

The V gene is TRBV30, the J gene TRBJ1-4; tentative D call: TRBD1 (5 bases). Germline lookup yields CDR1 GTSNPN and CDR2 SVGIG (reference sequence). V was pared by 1 base and J by 6 bases, with 12 bases between. The CDR3 is 14 amino acids. The CDR3 protein is CAWSDDSLHEKLFF. CDR3 DNA: TGTGCCTGGAGTGACGACAGCCTCCATGAAAAACTGTTTTTT.

The CDR3 sequence is CASSLTRGRSYEQYV. The DNA of the CDR3 is TGTGCCAGCAGCTTGACCAGGGGAAGGTCCTACGAGCAGTACGTC. The chain joins TRBV5-5 to TRBJ2-7, with D perhaps TRBD1 (6 bases). The CDR3 is 15 residues long. Germline CDR1 reads SGHKS; CDR2 reads YYEKEE (reference sequence). Trimming took 1 base from V and 1 from J, leaving 12 bases between them.

This chain uses TRBV7-3 with TRBJ2-2; a possible D gene is TRBD1 (5 bases). From germline, CDR1 is SGHTA and CDR2 FQGTGA. CDR3 length: 14 residues. Deletions cut 4 bases from V and 6 bases from J, with 12 bases between. CDR3 loop: CASSSQPGSGELFF. DNA for the CDR3: TGTGCCAGCAGCTCGCAACCAGGGTCCGGGGAGCTGTTTTTT.

The count of this clone is one. V usage is TRBV14 and J usage is TRBJ1-2, with D perhaps matching TRBD1 (5 bases). There are 13 residues in the CDR3. Germline assignment: CDR1 SGHDN and CDR2 FVKESK. Trimming removed 4 bases at V and 1 base at J, with 7 bases between. The CDR3 nucleotides are TGTGCCAGCAGCCCGGACATTAACTATGGCTACACCTTC. Encoded protein: CASSPDINYGYTF. The complete variable domain, with remaining parts taken from reference TRBV14 and TRBJ1-2, reads EAGVTQFPSHSVIEKGQTVTLRCDPISGHDNLYWYRRVMGKEIKFLLHFVKESKQDESGMPNNRFLAERTGGTYSTLKVQPAELEDSGVYFCASSPDINYGYTFGSGTRLTVV.

J is TRBJ2-1 and V is TRBV4-1; 8 bases align to TRBD1. Losses at the gene ends were 4 bases for V and 6 bases for J; bases not matched to a gene: 11. CDR1 and CDR2 from the germline V gene are MGHRA and YSYEKL. The CDR3 length is 16 residues. The CDR3 region is CASSREARGLGNEQFF. The CDR3 nucleotides are TGCGCCAGCAGCCGAGAAGCCAGGGGGCTGGGCAATGAGCAGTTCTTC.

CDR3 region: CAISSGGGNQPQHF. In nucleotides, the CDR3 is TGTGCCATCAGTTCCGGGGGGGGCAATCAGCCCCAGCATTTT. The chain joins TRBV10-3 to TRBJ1-5, with D possibly TRBD1 on 5 matching bases. In germline, CDR1 is ENHRY, CDR2 SYGVKD. Between the trimmed V and J ends, which lost 5 bases and 2 bases, there was a span of 10 bases. The CDR3 sequence is 14 residues long.

This clone has just one count. V and J are TRBV3-1 (or the pseudogene TRBV3-2) and TRBJ2-1; no definite D call. The CDR3 extends over 14 amino acids. Trimming took 5 bases from V and 6 from J, leaving 14 bases between them. Germline CDR1 LGHDT, CDR2 YNNKEL (reference sequence). CDR3 region: CASSKSSTGNEQFF. DNA for the CDR3: TGTGCCAGCAGCAAATCTAGTACTGGCAATGAGCAGTTCTTC.

The count of this clone is one. The rearrangement joins TRBV27 to TRBJ2-6; a weak D match, TRBD1 (5 bases). Germline V gene sequence: CDR1 MNHEY, CDR2 SMNVEV (reference sequence). The V end lost 6 bases, the J end lost 3 bases, and 15 bases lay between the germline ends. This CDR3 has 16 residues. The CDR3 coding sequence is TGTGCCAGCAGAAAAACCGGCCAGGGTGGGGCCAACGTCCTGACTTTC. Its translation is CASRKTGQGGANVLTF.

This clone was observed a handful of times. V is TRBV7-9 and J is TRBJ1-6; 7 nucleotides match TRBD1. After removal of 4 bases from V and 9 bases from J, the junction contained 9 bases not matched to a gene. Germline assignment: CDR1 SEHNR and CDR2 FQNEAQ (reference sequence). CDR3 length: 15 residues. CDR3 DNA sequence: TGTGCCAGCAGCTCTCATGAGGGGGCTGGTTCACCCCTCCACTTT. Protein product: CASSSHEGAGSPLHF.

The genes are TRBV5-1 and TRBJ1-2, with 8 bases aligning to TRBD1. After removal of 3 bases from V and 8 bases from J, the junction contained 9 bases not matched to a gene. From germline, CDR1 is SGHRS and CDR2 YFSETQ. CDR3 length: 14 amino acids. Written as DNA, the CDR3 is TGCGCCAGCAGCTCCGTCACAGGGGGTAGGGGCTACACCTTC. Protein: CASSSVTGGRGYTF.

This clone was seen more than once but under ten times. The genes are TRBV28 and TRBJ1-2; D might be TRBD1 (6 bases). Germline CDR1 reads MDHEN; CDR2 reads SYDVKM. Trimming left V 1 base short and J 2 bases short, with 8 bases between. The CDR3 loop spans 14 amino acids. The CDR3 sequence is CASSLLGANYGYTF. The CDR3 DNA follows: TGTGCCAGCAGTTTATTGGGGGCCAACTATGGCTACACCTTC.

This clone was detected only a few times. DNA of the CDR3: TGTGCCACCAGTGCACAGGGGATCGGCGAGCAGTACTTC. This codes for CATSAQGIGEQYF. The V and J genes are TRBV24-1 and TRBJ2-7, with 7 positions matching TRBD1. The germline gives CDR1 KGHDR, CDR2 SFDVKD. Trimming removed 5 bases from V and 6 bases from J; junction bases left unmatched: 6. This CDR3 has 13 amino acids.

The CDR3 bases are TGTGCCAGCACCCCCCAGGGGGCGGGGACCGGGGAGCTGTTTTTT. Translation gives CASTPQGAGTGELFF. The chain couples TRBV6-5 to TRBJ2-2, with 8 bases that match TRBD1. With 7 bases clipped from V and 5 bases from J, the junction kept 9 bases outside the gene matches. Germline lookup yields CDR1 MNHEY and CDR2 SVGAGI. CDR3 length: 15 amino acids.

The rearrangement links TRBV29-1 to TRBJ2-7; 7 bases match TRBD2. This CDR3 comprises 11 residues. Per the germline V gene, CDR1 is SQVTM and CDR2 is ANQGSEA. V shed 7 bases and J 3 bases; nucleotides not matched to a gene: 3. The DNA for the CDR3 is TGCAGCGCCCGGGGGGACTACGAGCAGTACTTC. Protein sequence: CSARGDYEQYF.

This chain joins TRBV19 and TRBJ1-6, with 9 bases lining up with TRBD1. Losses at the gene ends were 4 bases for V and 4 bases for J; bases not matched to a gene: 2. The germline CDR1 and CDR2 sequences are LNHDA and SQIVND (reference sequence). The CDR3 covers 15 residues. CDR3 in amino acids: CASSTDRGYNSPLHF. The CDR3 DNA sequence: TGTGCCAGTAGTACGGACAGGGGTTATAATTCACCCCTCCACTTT.

The chain links TRBV19 to TRBJ1-5, with D perhaps TRBD1 (5 bases). Germline CDR1 and CDR2: LNHDA and SQIVND (reference sequence). V lost 7 bases, J lost 5 bases, and 12 bases lay in between. This CDR3 is built from 13 residues. CDR3 nucleotide sequence: TGTGCCAGTACCCCGGGGGGGTATCAGCCCCAGCATTTT. This gives the protein CASTPGGYQPQHF.

This clone was counted between two and nine times. V and J are TRBV7-7 and TRBJ2-5; D is unresolved. This CDR3 has 15 amino acids. Per germline, CDR1 SSHAT and CDR2 FNYEAQ (reference sequence). Trimming left V 5 bases short and J 6 bases short, with 19 bases between. The CDR3 DNA sequence: TGTGCCAGCAGCCCTGATCCGGGTGCCGCGAAGACCCAGTACTTC. It specifies CASSPDPGAAKTQYF.

V and J are TRBV29-1 and TRBJ1-4; TRBD1 agrees at 8 bases. The J segment lost 6 bases and the V segment lost 3 bases, leaving 3 bases of the junction unmatched. From germline, CDR1 is SQVTM and CDR2 ANQGSEA. CDR3 length: 13 amino acids. The CDR3 DNA reads as TGCAGCGTTGAGAGGGGACAGGATGAAAAACTGTTTTTT. Its protein is CSVERGQDEKLFF.

The DNA of the CDR3 is TGTGCCAGCAGTCGTCGGACTAGCGGGGCCTACGAGCAGTACTTC. Amino acid sequence: CASSRRTSGAYEQYF. The chain recombines TRBV27 with TRBJ2-7; 12 nucleotides line up with TRBD2. The V gene's germline CDR1 is MNHEY and CDR2 SMNVEV (reference sequence). This CDR3 has 15 residues. The V segment lost 5 bases and the J segment 2 bases; nucleotides outside the gene matches: 4.

The rearrangement uses TRBV9 and TRBJ1-2; a possible D gene is TRBD1 (6 bases). The germline V gene encodes CDR1 SGDLS and CDR2 YYNGEE. The CDR3 loop spans 15 amino acids. Trimming shortened V by 5 bases and J by 2 bases, and 16 bases separated the two germline ends. The DNA of the CDR3 is TGTGCCAGCAGTAAGGTTGGGGGCTCAAACTATGGCTACACCTTC. This translates into CASSKVGGSNYGYTF. Supplemented by reference TRBV9 and TRBJ1-2, the full variable domain reads DSGVTQTPKHLITATGQRVTLRCSPRSGDLSVYWYQQSLDQGLQFLIQYYNGEERAKGNILERFSAQQFPDLHSELNLSSLELGDSALYFCASSKVGGSNYGYTFGSGTRLTVV.

This clone was seen just once. The rearrangement uses TRBV4-1 and TRBJ1-1, with D possibly matching TRBD1 (6 bases). V lost 1 base and J lost 2, with 14 bases in between. CDR3 length equals 16 residues. Germline V gives CDR1 MGHRA, CDR2 YSYEKL. This CDR3 is CASSQVSTGKNTEAFF. DNA of the CDR3: TGCGCCAGCAGCCAAGTTAGCACAGGGAAAAACACTGAAGCTTTCTTT.

The gene calls are TRBV7-8 and TRBJ1-1; 7 bases map to TRBD1. Germline values: CDR1 SGHVS, CDR2 FQNEAQ. The CDR3 runs 13 residues. V lost 5 bases to trimming and J lost 4 bases; unmatched junction nucleotides: 4. The CDR3 sequence: CASSKTGTTEAFF. CDR3 nucleotide sequence: TGTGCCAGCAGCAAGACAGGGACCACTGAAGCTTTCTTT.

J is TRBJ1-5 and V is TRBV18; maybe TRBD1 (6 bases). V was pared by 4 bases and J by 5 bases, with 9 bases between. Germline CDR1 is KGHSH and CDR2 is LQKENI. The CDR3 runs to 13 residues. CDR3 loop: CASSRGGDQPQHF. DNA for the CDR3: TGTGCCAGCTCACGGGGGGGCGATCAGCCCCAGCATTTT. Based on the CDR3 plus reference TRBV18 and TRBJ1-5, the full variable domain is NAGVMQNPRHLVRRRGQEARLRCSPMKGHSHVYWYRQLPEEGLKFMVYLQKENIIDESGMPKERFSAEFPKEGPSILRIQQVVRGDSAAYFCASSRGGDQPQHFGDGTRLSIL.

This chain connects TRBV25-1 to TRBJ1-2; D perhaps matches TRBD1 (6 bases). Trimming took off 3 bases at V and 3 bases at J, with 8 bases between the two ends. This CDR3 has 13 residues. Germline V lookup: CDR1 MGHDK, CDR2 SYGVNS. The CDR3: CASSETGDYGYTF. CDR3 DNA: TGTGCCAGCAGTGAGACAGGAGACTATGGCTACACCTTC.

This sequence joins TRBV7-2 and TRBJ1-4; D remains ambiguous. Trimming left V 1 base short and J 7 bases short, with 10 bases between. CDR1 and CDR2 from the germline V gene are SGHTA and FQGNSA. The CDR3 runs to 14 residues. The CDR3, as DNA: TGTGCCAGCAGCTTAGGGAGTCGGGGTGAAAAACTGTTTTTT. Translating gives CASSLGSRGEKLFF.